One sample yielded the 14 T cell receptor beta chains listed below, sequenced in a study of T cells expressing NK-cell markers. Each CDR3 protein gets one entry in TCRdb, which reprocessed the 5' RACE reads and gives no DNA. Its clone listing holds over 100,000 distinct CDR3 sequences. Sequenced material: blood T cells: a sorted CD56 or NKG2C T cell subset, CD4+ or CD8+ T cells, or bulk PBMC T cells (not recorded which). These receptor sequences come from a woman between 18 and 69 years old in good health.

The V call is TRBV25-1, the J call TRBJ1-3; TCRdb gives TRBD1 as the D gene, but with no DNA this cannot be confirmed. This CDR3 contains 14 residues. Per germline, CDR1 MGHDK and CDR2 SYGVNS. The CDR3 sequence: CASQLTGGGNTIYF.

This chain joins TRBV20-1 and TRBJ1-5. The CDR3 runs to 15 residues. Per the germline V gene, CDR1 is DFQATT and CDR2 is SNEGSKA (reference sequence). CDR3 loop: CSAPDEFRADQPQHF.

The gene calls are TRBV5-1 and TRBJ2-5; TCRdb selects TRBD2, and the lack of DNA leaves this call unchecked. The CDR3 is 13 residues long. CDR1 is SGHRS and CDR2 is YFSETQ in the germline V gene. This CDR3 reads CASGLAYQETQYF. The variable domain in full, with the rest retrieved from reference TRBV5-1 and TRBJ2-5, is KAGVTQTPRYLIKTRGQQVTLSCSPISGHRSVSWYQQTPGQGLQFLFEYFSETQRNKGNFPGRFSGRQFSNSRSEMNVSTLELGDSALYLCASGLAYQETQYFGPGTRLLVL.

The rearrangement links TRBV7-8 to TRBJ2-1. This CDR3 is built from 15 residues. The V gene's germline CDR1 is SGHVS and CDR2 FQNEAQ. The CDR3 reads CASSLYGRSYNEQFF.

The rearrangement uses TRBV2 and TRBJ2-7; TCRdb picks TRBD1, but there is no DNA to check that call. Germline CDR1 and CDR2: SNHLY and FYNNEI. This CDR3 has 16 residues. CDR3: CASSDLGQGKSYEQYF.

This chain's CDR3 is CATSIGHGPDTDTQYF. The chain combines TRBV15 with TRBJ2-3; the TCRdb call, TRBD1, lacks DNA for checking. The germline CDR1 and CDR2 sequences are LNHNV and YYDKDF (reference sequence). This CDR3 contains 16 residues.

V is TRBV12-3 or TRBV12-4 and J is TRBJ1-5; TCRdb's D gene call, TRBD1, goes unchecked for lack of DNA. This CDR3 is built from 14 residues. The CDR3 sequence is CASSSVTGVQPQHF.

V usage is TRBV7-9 and J usage is TRBJ2-1; TCRdb calls TRBD1, which cannot be checked without DNA. The CDR3 contains 13 residues. Germline CDR1 reads SEHNR; CDR2 reads FQNEAQ (reference sequence). The CDR3: CASTSGAYNEQFF.

The chain couples TRBV9 to TRBJ2-1; TCRdb indicates TRBD2, and absent DNA this call remains unverified. CDR3 length: 16 amino acids. CDR1 and CDR2 from the germline V gene are SGDLS and YYNGEE. CDR3 sequence: CASSVVSGPSYNEQFF.

The chain uses TRBV6-5 and TRBJ2-7; TCRdb returns TRBD2, unconfirmable since there is no DNA. Germline CDR1 reads MNHEY; CDR2 reads SVGAGI. This CDR3 has 11 amino acids. CDR3 in amino acids: CASSSAWRAYF.

The J gene is TRBJ2-7, the V gene TRBV7-9; the TCRdb call, TRBD2, lacks DNA for checking. This CDR3 has 13 amino acids. The V gene's germline CDR1 is SEHNR and CDR2 FQNEAQ (reference sequence). The chain's CDR3 is CASSLAAGREQYF. Using reference TRBV7-9 and TRBJ2-7 for the parts outside the CDR3, the full variable domain is DTGVSQNPRHKITKRGQNVTFRCDPISEHNRLYWYRQTLGQGPEFLTYFQNEAQLEKSRLLSDRFSAERPKGSFSTLEIQRTEQGDSAMYLCASSLAAGREQYFGPGTRLTVT.

The gene calls are TRBV12-3 or TRBV12-4 and TRBJ2-1; TCRdb lists TRBD2, though no DNA is available to test this call. The CDR3 contains 14 residues. This chain's CDR3 is CASRKGLDGNEQFF.

The chain combines TRBV20-1 with TRBJ2-1; TCRdb outputs TRBD2, but without DNA this stays unchecked. The CDR3 spans 16 residues. CDR1 and CDR2 from the germline V gene are DFQATT and SNEGSKA (reference sequence). CDR3 sequence reads: CSASGTSGGASYEQFF.

This chain connects TRBV29-1 to TRBJ2-1; TCRdb indicates TRBD2, and absent DNA this call remains unverified. Germline CDR1 and CDR2: SQVTM and ANQGSEA. The CDR3 is made up of 16 amino acids. CDR3 protein: CSDPGTSGDSYNEQFF.